This T cell receptor beta chain comes out of a study of T cells after yellow fever vaccination. The overall study: Some fractions had low cell numbers, and these were prepared with SMART-Seq v4 Ultra Low Input.

This clonotype was recorded at least ten times. What it binds is unknown. Study outcomes and limitations: Clonotype sharing between CD4 and CD8 compartments was small. Most clones from primary vaccination resurfaced after the booster (under 97% CD4, 75% to 90% CD8).

This CDR3 has 12 amino acids. Germline CDR1 reads LGHDT; CDR2 reads YNNKEL (reference sequence). V was shortened by 1 base and J by 12 bases, with 10 bases between the two germline ends. For TCR, cDNA came from 5'RACE template switching, which added a universal primer site and UMIs. TCRdb used MiXCR to reprocess the 5' RACE reads, holding one entry per CDR3 protein. The sample shows around 140,000 distinct CDR3 sequences, just over 6.5% of them seen only once. This material consisted of CD4+ T cells sorted from PBMCs, taken 10 days after the yellow fever booster vaccination. The rearrangement joins TRBV3-1 to TRBJ2-1; D is unresolved. This TCR came from a man aged 30-40 years who received the YFV17D yellow fever vaccine. The CDR3 loop is CASSQVGLGQFF. CDR3 in DNA: TGTGCCAGCAGCCAAGTCGGATTAGGGCAGTTCTTC.